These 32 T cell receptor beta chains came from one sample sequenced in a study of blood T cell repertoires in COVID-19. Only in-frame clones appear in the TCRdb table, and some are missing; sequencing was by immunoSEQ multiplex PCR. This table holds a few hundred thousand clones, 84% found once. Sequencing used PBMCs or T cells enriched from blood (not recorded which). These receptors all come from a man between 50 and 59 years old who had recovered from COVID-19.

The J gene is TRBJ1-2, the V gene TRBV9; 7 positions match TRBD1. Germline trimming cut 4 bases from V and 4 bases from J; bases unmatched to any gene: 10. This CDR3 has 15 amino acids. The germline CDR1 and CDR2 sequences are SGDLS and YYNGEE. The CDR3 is CASSREEGAIYGYTF. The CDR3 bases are TGTGCCAGCAGCAGGGAGGAGGGGGCGATCTATGGCTACACCTTC.

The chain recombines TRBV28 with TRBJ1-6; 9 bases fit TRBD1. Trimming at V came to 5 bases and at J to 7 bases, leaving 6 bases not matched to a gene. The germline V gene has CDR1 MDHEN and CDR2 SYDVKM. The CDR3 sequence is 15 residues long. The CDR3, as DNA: TGTGCCAGCAGTCAAACGACAGGGGGAAATTCACCCCTCCACTTT. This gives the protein CASSQTTGGNSPLHF.

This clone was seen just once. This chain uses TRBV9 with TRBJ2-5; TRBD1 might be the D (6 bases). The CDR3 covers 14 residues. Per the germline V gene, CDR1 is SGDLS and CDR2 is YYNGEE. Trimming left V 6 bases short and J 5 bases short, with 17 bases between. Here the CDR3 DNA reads TGTGCCAGCAACAGGGCAGGGAGTTTTGAGACCCAGTACTTC. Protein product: CASNRAGSFETQYF.

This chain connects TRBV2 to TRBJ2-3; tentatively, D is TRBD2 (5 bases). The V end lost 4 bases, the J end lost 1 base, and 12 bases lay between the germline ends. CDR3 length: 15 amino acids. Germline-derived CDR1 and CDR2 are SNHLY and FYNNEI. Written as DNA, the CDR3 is TGTGCCAGCAGTGCCCGGGCGGGCGGCACAGATACGCAGTATTTT. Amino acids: CASSARAGGTDTQYF.

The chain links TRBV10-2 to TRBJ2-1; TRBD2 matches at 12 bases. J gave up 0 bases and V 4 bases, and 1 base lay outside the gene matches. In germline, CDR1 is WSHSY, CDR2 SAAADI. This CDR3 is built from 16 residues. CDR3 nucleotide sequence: TGCGCCAGCAGTGGGACTAGCGGGATCTCCTACAATGAGCAGTTCTTC. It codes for CASSGTSGISYNEQFF.

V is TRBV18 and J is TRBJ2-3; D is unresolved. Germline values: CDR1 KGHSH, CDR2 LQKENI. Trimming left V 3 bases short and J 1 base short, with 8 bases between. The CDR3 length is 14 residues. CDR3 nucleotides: TGTGCCAGCTCACCGACGGCGGGCACAGATACGCAGTATTTT. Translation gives CASSPTAGTDTQYF.

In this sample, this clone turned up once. The CDR3 here is CASSEFGGGDEQFF. CDR3 DNA sequence: TGCGCCAGCAGTGAGTTCGGCGGGGGGGATGAGCAGTTCTTC. This sequence joins TRBV10-1 and TRBJ2-1; 9 positions agree with TRBD2. The CDR3 length is 14 residues. V lost 1 base, J lost 8 bases, and 3 bases stayed unmatched. The germline V gene encodes CDR1 WNHNN and CDR2 SYGVQD (reference sequence).

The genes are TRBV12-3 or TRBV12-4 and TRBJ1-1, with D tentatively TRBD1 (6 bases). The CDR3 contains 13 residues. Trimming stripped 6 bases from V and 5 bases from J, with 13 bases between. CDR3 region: CASRPQQGTEAFF. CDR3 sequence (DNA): TGTGCCAGCAGGCCCCAGCAGGGGACTGAAGCTTTCTTT.

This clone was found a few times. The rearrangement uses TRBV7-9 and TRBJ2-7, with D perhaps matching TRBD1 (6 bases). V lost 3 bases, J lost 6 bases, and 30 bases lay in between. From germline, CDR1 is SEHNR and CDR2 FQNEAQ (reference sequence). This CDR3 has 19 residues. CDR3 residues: CASSFVSATGFALLSEQYF. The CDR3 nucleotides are TGTGCCAGCAGCTTCGTCTCCGCCACAGGGTTTGCTCTCCTGAGCGAGCAGTACTTC.

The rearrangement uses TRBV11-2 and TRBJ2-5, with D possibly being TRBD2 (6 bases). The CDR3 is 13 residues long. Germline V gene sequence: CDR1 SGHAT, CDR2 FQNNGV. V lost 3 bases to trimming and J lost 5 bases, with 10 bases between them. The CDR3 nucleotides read TGTGCCAGCAGCTTGGGGGGAGAGGAGACCCAGTACTTC. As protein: CASSLGGEETQYF.

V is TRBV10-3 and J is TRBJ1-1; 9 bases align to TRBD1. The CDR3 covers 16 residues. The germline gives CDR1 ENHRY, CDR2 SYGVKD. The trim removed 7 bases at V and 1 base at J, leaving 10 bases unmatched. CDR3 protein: CAITRDRVPTNTEAFF. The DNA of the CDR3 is TGTGCCATCACGCGGGACAGGGTCCCCACGAACACTGAAGCTTTCTTT.

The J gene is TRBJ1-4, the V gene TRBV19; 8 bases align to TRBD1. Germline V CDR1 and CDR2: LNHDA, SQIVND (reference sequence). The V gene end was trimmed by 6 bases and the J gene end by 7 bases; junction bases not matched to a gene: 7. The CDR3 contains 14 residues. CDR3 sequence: CASSSGTGLEKLFF. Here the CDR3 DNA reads TGTGCCAGTAGCTCCGGGACAGGACTTGAAAAACTGTTTTTT.

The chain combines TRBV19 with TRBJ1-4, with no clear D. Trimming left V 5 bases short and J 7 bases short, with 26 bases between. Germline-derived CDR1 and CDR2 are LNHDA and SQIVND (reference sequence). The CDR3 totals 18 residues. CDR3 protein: CASSVTLTASKNFEKLFF. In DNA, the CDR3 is TGTGCCAGTAGTGTGACTCTTACTGCGTCCAAAAATTTTGAAAAACTGTTTTTT.

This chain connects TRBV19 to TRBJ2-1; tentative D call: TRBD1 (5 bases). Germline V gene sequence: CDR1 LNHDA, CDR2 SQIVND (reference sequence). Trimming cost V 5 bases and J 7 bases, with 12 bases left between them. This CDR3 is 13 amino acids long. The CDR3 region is CASSRVSGNEQFF. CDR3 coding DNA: TGTGCCAGTAGTCGCGTTTCAGGGAATGAGCAGTTCTTC.

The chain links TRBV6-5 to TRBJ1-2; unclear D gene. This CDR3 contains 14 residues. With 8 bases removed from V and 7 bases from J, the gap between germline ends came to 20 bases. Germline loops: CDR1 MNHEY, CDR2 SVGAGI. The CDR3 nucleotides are TGTGCCAGCGGATACTTACGGGAGAGGAGTGGCTACACCTTC. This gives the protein CASGYLRERSGYTF.

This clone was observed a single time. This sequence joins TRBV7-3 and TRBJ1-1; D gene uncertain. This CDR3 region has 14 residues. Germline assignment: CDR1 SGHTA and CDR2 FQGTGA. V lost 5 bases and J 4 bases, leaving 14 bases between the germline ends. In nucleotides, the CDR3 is TGTGCCAGCAGCCCCGATCGGGGTTCCACTGAAGCTTTCTTT. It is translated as CASSPDRGSTEAFF. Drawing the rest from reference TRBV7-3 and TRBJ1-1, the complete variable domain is GAGVSQTPSNKVTEKGKYVELRCDPISGHTALYWYRQSLGQGPEFLIYFQGTGAADDSGLPNDRFFAVRPEGSVSTLKIQRTERGDSAVYLCASSPDRGSTEAFFGQGTRLTVV.

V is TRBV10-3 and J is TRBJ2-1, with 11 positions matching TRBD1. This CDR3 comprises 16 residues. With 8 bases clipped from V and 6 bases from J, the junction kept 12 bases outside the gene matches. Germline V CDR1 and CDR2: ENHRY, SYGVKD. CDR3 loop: CAILATTGTGGNEQFF. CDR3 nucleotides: TGTGCCATCTTAGCCACCACCGGGACAGGGGGCAATGAGCAGTTCTTC.

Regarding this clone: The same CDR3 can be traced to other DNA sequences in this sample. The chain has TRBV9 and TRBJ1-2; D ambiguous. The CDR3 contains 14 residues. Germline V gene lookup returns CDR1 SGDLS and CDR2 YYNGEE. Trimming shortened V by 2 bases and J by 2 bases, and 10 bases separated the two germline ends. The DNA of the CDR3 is TGTGCCAGCAGCGTCGGGCGGGGAAACTATGGCTACACCTTC. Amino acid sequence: CASSVGRGNYGYTF.

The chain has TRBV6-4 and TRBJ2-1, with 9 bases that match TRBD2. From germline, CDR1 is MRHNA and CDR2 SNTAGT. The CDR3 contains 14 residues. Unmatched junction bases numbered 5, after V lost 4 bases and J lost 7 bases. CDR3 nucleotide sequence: TGTGCCAGCAGTGTAGGGACTAGCACGAATGAGCAGTTCTTC. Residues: CASSVGTSTNEQFF.

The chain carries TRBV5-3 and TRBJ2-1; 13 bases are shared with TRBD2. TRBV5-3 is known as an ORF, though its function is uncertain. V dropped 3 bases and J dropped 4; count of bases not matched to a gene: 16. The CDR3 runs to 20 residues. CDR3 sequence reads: CARSSTLETSGGSLYNEQFF. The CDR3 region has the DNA TGTGCCAGAAGCTCTACCTTAGAGACTAGCGGGGGGAGTCTTTACAATGAGCAGTTCTTC.

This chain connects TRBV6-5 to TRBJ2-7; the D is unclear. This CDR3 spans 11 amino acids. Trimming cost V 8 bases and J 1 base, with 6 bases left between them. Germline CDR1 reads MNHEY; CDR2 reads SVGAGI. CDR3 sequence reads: CASGRSYEQYF. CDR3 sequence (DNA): TGTGCCAGCGGTAGATCCTACGAGCAGTACTTC.

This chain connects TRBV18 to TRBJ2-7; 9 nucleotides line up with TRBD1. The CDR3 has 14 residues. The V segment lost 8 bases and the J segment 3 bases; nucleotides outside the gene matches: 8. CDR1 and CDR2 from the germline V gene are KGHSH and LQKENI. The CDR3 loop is CASQSTGGSYEQYF. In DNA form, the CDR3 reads TGTGCCAGCCAATCGACAGGGGGTAGCTACGAGCAGTACTTC.

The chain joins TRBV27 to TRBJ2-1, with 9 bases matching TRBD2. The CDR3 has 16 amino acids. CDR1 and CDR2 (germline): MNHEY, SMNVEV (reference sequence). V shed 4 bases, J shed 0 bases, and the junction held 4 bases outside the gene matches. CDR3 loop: CASSSPAGGSYNEQFF. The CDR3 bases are TGTGCCAGCAGTTCCCCAGCGGGGGGCTCCTACAATGAGCAGTTCTTC.

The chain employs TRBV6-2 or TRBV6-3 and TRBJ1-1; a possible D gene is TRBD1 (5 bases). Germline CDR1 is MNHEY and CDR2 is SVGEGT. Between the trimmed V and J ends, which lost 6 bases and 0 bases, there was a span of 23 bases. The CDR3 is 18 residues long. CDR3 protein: CASSVPQNPTAMNTEAFF. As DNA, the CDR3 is TGTGCCAGCAGCGTCCCCCAAAATCCGACAGCCATGAACACTGAAGCTTTCTTT.

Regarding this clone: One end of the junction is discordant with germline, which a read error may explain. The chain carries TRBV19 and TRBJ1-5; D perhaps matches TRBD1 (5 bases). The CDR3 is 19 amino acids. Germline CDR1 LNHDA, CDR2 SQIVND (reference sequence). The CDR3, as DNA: TGTGCCAGCAGTATAGGCTCAGGGATGGGATTTGGGAGCAATCAGCCCCAGCATTTT. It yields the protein CASSIGSGMGFGSNQPQHF.

Written as DNA, the CDR3 is TGTGCCAGCAGGAACCGACAGGGCACGTACTCCTACGAGCAGTACTTC. Its protein product is CASRNRQGTYSYEQYF. The V and J genes are TRBV28 and TRBJ2-7, with 7 bases lining up with TRBD1. The junction had 11 bases not matched to a gene; V was cut back by 6 bases and J by 0 bases. The CDR3 sequence is 16 residues long. Germline assignment: CDR1 MDHEN and CDR2 SYDVKM. The whole variable domain, remainder taken from reference TRBV28 and TRBJ2-7, is DVKVTQSSRYLVKRTGEKVFLECVQDMDHENMFWYRQDPGLGLRLIYFSYDVKMKEKGDIPEGYSVSREKKERFSLILESASTNQTSMYLCASRNRQGTYSYEQYFGPGTRLTVT.

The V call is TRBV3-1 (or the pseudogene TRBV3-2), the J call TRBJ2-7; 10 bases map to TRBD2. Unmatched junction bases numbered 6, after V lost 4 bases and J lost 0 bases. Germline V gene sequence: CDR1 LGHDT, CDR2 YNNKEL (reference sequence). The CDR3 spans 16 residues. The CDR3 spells CASSLLAGSSSYEQYF. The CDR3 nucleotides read TGTGCCAGCAGCCTACTAGCGGGATCCAGCTCCTACGAGCAGTACTTC.

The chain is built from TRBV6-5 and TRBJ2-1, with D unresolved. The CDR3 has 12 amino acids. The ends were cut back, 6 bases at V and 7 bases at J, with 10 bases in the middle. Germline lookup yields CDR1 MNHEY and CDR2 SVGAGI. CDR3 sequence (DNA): TGTGCCAGCAGCCAGAATATAAATGAGCAGTTCTTC. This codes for CASSQNINEQFF.

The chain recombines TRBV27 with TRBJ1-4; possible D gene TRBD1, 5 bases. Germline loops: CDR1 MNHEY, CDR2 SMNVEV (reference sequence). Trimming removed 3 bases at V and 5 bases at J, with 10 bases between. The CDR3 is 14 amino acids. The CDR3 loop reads CASSFNGGNEKLFF. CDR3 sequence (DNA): TGTGCCAGCAGTTTTAATGGGGGGAATGAAAAACTGTTTTTT.

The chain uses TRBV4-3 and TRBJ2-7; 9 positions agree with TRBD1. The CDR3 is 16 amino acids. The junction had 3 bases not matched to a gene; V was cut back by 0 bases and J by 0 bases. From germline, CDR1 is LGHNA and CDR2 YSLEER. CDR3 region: CASSQERQGDSYEQYF. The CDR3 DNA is TGCGCCAGCAGCCAAGAGAGACAGGGGGACTCCTACGAGCAGTACTTC.

The CDR3 spells CASSVYGGGYGYTF. In DNA, the CDR3 is TGTGCCAGCAGCGTATATGGGGGCGGCTATGGCTACACCTTC. This chain joins TRBV9 and TRBJ1-2, with D perhaps TRBD1 (6 bases). The CDR3 sequence is 14 residues long. Germline CDR1 SGDLS, CDR2 YYNGEE. Trimming removed 1 base from V and 4 bases from J, with 11 bases in between.

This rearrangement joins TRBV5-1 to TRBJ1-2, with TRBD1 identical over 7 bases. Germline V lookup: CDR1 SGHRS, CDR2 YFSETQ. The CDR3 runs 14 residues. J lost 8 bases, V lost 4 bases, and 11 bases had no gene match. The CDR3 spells CASSEPTGTRGYTF. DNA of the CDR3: TGCGCCAGCAGCGAACCGACAGGGACGCGCGGCTACACCTTC.